These 28 T cell receptor beta chains were sequenced from one sample in a study of shared clonotypes between healthy human individuals (dated by TCRdb to 2018 to 2021). Libraries came from the immunoSEQ multiplex PCR assay. What TCRdb holds here is the immuneACCESS table cut down to in-frame rearrangements. Part of the clones is not present; checked against another copy, under half of the missing clones reflect an unresolved V gene, and the others are unexplained. For this sample there are approximately 1,500,000 clones; about 98% appear just once. The ten biggest clones cover roughly 0.45% of the sample. The sequencing input was naive CD4+ T cells sorted from blood. In the paper's terms, the cell subset or site label means: CD45RA+ positively selected. The receptors here all came from a man younger than 45 in good health.

The chain uses TRBV5-1 and TRBJ2-7; 8 bases match TRBD1. The CDR3 extends over 16 amino acids. The germline V gene encodes CDR1 SGHRS and CDR2 YFSETQ. V lost 4 bases and J lost 2; bases outside the gene matches: 11. CDR3 in DNA: TGCGCCAGCAGCCCGGGGGCCCGGACAGGGACCTACGAGCAGTACTTC. Protein sequence: CASSPGARTGTYEQYF.

The gene calls are TRBV5-6 and TRBJ2-7, with D perhaps matching TRBD1 (7 bases). CDR1 and CDR2 from the germline V gene are SGHDT and YYEEEE. Deletions cut 4 bases from V and 4 bases from J, with 18 bases between. The CDR3 runs to 15 residues. The CDR3 DNA reads TGTGCCAGCAGCACAACGCGGGCAGGGGGGTACGAGCAGTACTTC. Translating it yields CASSTTRAGGYEQYF.

The rearrangement links TRBV5-4 to TRBJ2-4, with 8 nucleotides matching TRBD1. CDR3 length: 15 amino acids. Trimming took 4 bases from V and 4 from J; bases not matched to a gene: 7. Germline V lookup: CDR1 SGHNT, CDR2 YYREEE (reference sequence). Written as DNA, the CDR3 is TGTGCCAGCAGCCTACCCGGACAGGGAAAAAACATTCAGTACTTC. This encodes CASSLPGQGKNIQYF.

V and J are TRBV5-1 and TRBJ2-6; D may be TRBD1 or TRBD2 (6 bases each). The CDR3 runs 15 residues. Germline V gene sequence: CDR1 SGHRS, CDR2 YFSETQ. V was pared by 6 bases and J by 0 bases, with 10 bases between. The CDR3 DNA reads TGCGCCAGCACCGAGGGGGGCTCTGGGGCCAACGTCCTGACTTTC. As protein: CASTEGGSGANVLTF.

The chain links TRBV15 to TRBJ2-5; D might be TRBD1 (6 bases). V was shortened by 1 base and J by 5 bases, with 23 bases between the two germline ends. The CDR3 extends over 18 amino acids. Germline loops: CDR1 LNHNV, CDR2 YYDKDF (reference sequence). The CDR3 bases are TGTGCCACCAGCAGAGGTTTATGGGACACCCGGGATAGGGAGACCCAGTACTTC. Translated: CATSRGLWDTRDRETQYF.

The genes are TRBV6-6 and TRBJ1-1; the D is unclear. V lost 7 bases to trimming and J lost 5 bases, with 11 bases between them. This CDR3 comprises 12 residues. From germline, CDR1 is MNHNY and CDR2 SVGAGI (reference sequence). The CDR3, as DNA: TGTGCCAGCACCAATGATTGGACTGAAGCTTTCTTT. Amino acid sequence: CASTNDWTEAFF.

This chain uses TRBV6-5 with TRBJ2-2, with 11 bases that match TRBD2. This CDR3 region has 15 residues. With V trimmed by 7 bases and J by 5 bases, 6 bases remained unmatched. From germline, CDR1 is MNHEY and CDR2 SVGAGI. The CDR3 loop reads CASKQLAGVTGELFF. CDR3 DNA sequence: TGTGCCAGCAAACAACTAGCGGGAGTTACCGGGGAGCTGTTTTTT.

The rearrangement uses TRBV19 and TRBJ2-1, with D perhaps being TRBD1 or TRBD2 (5 bases each). Trimming shortened V by 4 bases and J by 5 bases, and 12 bases separated the two germline ends. The CDR3 contains 14 residues. CDR1 and CDR2 from the germline V gene are LNHDA and SQIVND (reference sequence). CDR3 sequence reads: CASSTGPINNEQFF. The CDR3 region has the DNA TGTGCCAGTAGTACGGGACCAATTAACAATGAGCAGTTCTTC.

The rearrangement uses TRBV19 and TRBJ2-7, with D perhaps TRBD2 (5 bases). Germline V gene data show CDR1 as LNHDA and CDR2 as SQIVND (reference sequence). The CDR3 has 13 residues. V dropped 10 bases and J dropped 5 bases, with 18 bases sitting between them. The CDR3 DNA sequence: TGTGCCACGAATACCCGTGGAGGTGACGAGCAGTACTTC. Its protein product is CATNTRGGDEQYF.

The chain recombines TRBV5-5 with TRBJ1-1; a possible D gene is TRBD1 (5 bases). This CDR3 has 14 residues. Trimming cost V 0 bases and J 5 bases, with 11 bases left between them. The germline CDR1 and CDR2 sequences are SGHKS and YYEKEE (reference sequence). CDR3 region: CASSLGSRETEAFF. The CDR3 DNA is TGTGCCAGCAGCTTGGGGTCCAGGGAAACTGAAGCTTTCTTT. The full variable domain, in which reference TRBV5-5 and TRBJ1-1 provide the parts outside the CDR3, is DAGVTQSPTHLIKTRGQQVTLRCSPISGHKSVSWYQQVLGQGPQFIFQYYEKEERGRGNFPDRFSARQFPNYSSELNVNALLLGDSALYLCASSLGSRETEAFFGQGTRLTVV.

The genes are TRBV7-3 and TRBJ2-1, with TRBD2 matching 9 bases. CDR3 size: 15 residues. V shed 4 bases and J 4 bases; nucleotides not matched to a gene: 5. Germline V gene sequence: CDR1 SGHTA, CDR2 FQGTGA. This CDR3 reads CASSSRSGSYNEQFF. In DNA, the CDR3 is TGTGCCAGCAGCTCGCGTAGCGGGAGTTACAATGAGCAGTTCTTC.

V and J are TRBV11-2 and TRBJ2-7; 11 bases map to TRBD2. Germline CDR1 and CDR2: SGHAT and FQNNGV. The CDR3 loop spans 15 amino acids. V lost 8 bases and J lost 4; bases outside the gene matches: 10. The CDR3 here is CASLPNSGRGYEQYF. The DNA of the CDR3 is TGTGCCAGCCTCCCCAATAGCGGGAGGGGGTACGAGCAGTACTTC.

The chain joins TRBV14 to TRBJ2-5; a weak D match, TRBD1 (6 bases). The CDR3 length is 16 residues. Germline loops: CDR1 SGHDN, CDR2 FVKESK. The V end lost 4 bases, the J end lost 4 bases, and 19 bases lay between the germline ends. The CDR3 loop is CASSRPGELVLETQYF. In nucleotides, the CDR3 is TGTGCCAGCAGCCGACCAGGGGAACTAGTACTAGAGACCCAGTACTTC.

The chain links TRBV18 to TRBJ2-7; 7 bases fit TRBD1. With 4 bases clipped from V and 5 bases from J, the junction kept 8 bases outside the gene matches. The CDR3 runs to 14 residues. From germline, CDR1 is KGHSH and CDR2 LQKENI. CDR3: CASSLGTAPDEQYF. The CDR3 DNA reads as TGTGCCAGCTCACTGGGGACAGCCCCTGACGAGCAGTACTTC.

The rearrangement uses TRBV7-9 and TRBJ2-7, with 8 bases lining up with TRBD1. This CDR3 has 13 amino acids. The germline CDR1 and CDR2 sequences are SEHNR and FQNEAQ (reference sequence). V trimming: 9 bases; J trimming: 2 bases; junction bases outside the gene matches: 6. The CDR3 protein is CASTGGRTYEQYF. DNA for the CDR3: TGTGCCAGTACAGGGGGTCGGACCTACGAGCAGTACTTC. Full variable domain (outside the CDR3, taken from reference TRBV7-9 and TRBJ2-7): DTGVSQNPRHKITKRGQNVTFRCDPISEHNRLYWYRQTLGQGPEFLTYFQNEAQLEKSRLLSDRFSAERPKGSFSTLEIQRTEQGDSAMYLCASTGGRTYEQYFGPGTRLTVT.

The rearrangement joins TRBV4-1 to TRBJ2-1; the match to TRBD1 covers 8 bases. Germline CDR1 is MGHRA and CDR2 is YSYEKL. Losses at the gene ends were 1 base for V and 8 bases for J; bases not matched to a gene: 13. The CDR3 spans 17 residues. CDR3 protein: CASSQVKKQGVWYEQFF. CDR3 DNA: TGCGCCAGCAGCCAAGTAAAGAAACAGGGGGTGTGGTATGAGCAGTTCTTC.

V gene TRBV27 combines with J gene TRBJ2-1; a possible D gene is TRBD2 (6 bases). Germline loops: CDR1 MNHEY, CDR2 SMNVEV (reference sequence). The V end lost 10 bases, the J end lost 4 bases, and 17 bases lay between the germline ends. This CDR3 comprises 14 residues. Written as DNA, the CDR3 is TGTGCCAAGAGGGACTTTCCAACATACAATGAGCAGTTCTTC. It yields the protein CAKRDFPTYNEQFF.

The chain uses TRBV7-9 and TRBJ2-7; TRBD2 might be the D (5 bases). Trimming took 2 bases from V and 7 from J, leaving 9 bases between them. Germline CDR1 is SEHNR and CDR2 is FQNEAQ (reference sequence). The CDR3 is 12 residues long. The CDR3 region has the DNA TGTGCCAGCAGCTTAATTGGAGGAGAGCAGTACTTC. It codes for CASSLIGGEQYF.

J is TRBJ2-7 and V is TRBV11-2, with D unresolved. The CDR3 loop spans 14 amino acids. The V end was cut by 5 bases, the J end by 9 bases, with 20 bases between. Germline CDR1 and CDR2: SGHAT and FQNNGV. The CDR3, as DNA: TGTGCCAGCAGCCTCGAGCCGACCTCCTCGGGGCAGTACTTC. It specifies CASSLEPTSSGQYF.

The V call is TRBV7-9, the J call TRBJ2-7; TRBD1 aligns across 8 bases. Germline lookup yields CDR1 SEHNR and CDR2 FQNEAQ (reference sequence). This CDR3 region has 15 residues. Trimming at V came to 5 bases and at J to 3 bases, leaving 9 bases not matched to a gene. The CDR3 DNA follows: TGTGCCAGCAGCCGGAACGGACAGGGAAACTACGAGCAGTACTTC. Amino acid sequence: CASSRNGQGNYEQYF.

V usage is TRBV19 and J usage is TRBJ1-1; D is possibly TRBD1 (5 bases). The CDR3 contains 15 residues. Germline V gene data show CDR1 as LNHDA and CDR2 as SQIVND (reference sequence). Trimming took off 0 bases at V and 1 base at J, with 9 bases between the two ends. The DNA of the CDR3 is TGTGCCAGTAGTATAGAGGAGGGACGGAACACTGAAGCTTTCTTT. It encodes CASSIEEGRNTEAFF.

The CDR3 is CASRGADALNTEAFF. The CDR3 region has the DNA TGTGCCAGCAGGGGGGCAGATGCTTTGAACACTGAAGCTTTCTTT. The V and J genes are TRBV6-6 and TRBJ1-1; TRBD1 might be the D (6 bases). V was trimmed by 6 bases and J by 0 bases, leaving 14 bases between them. Germline assignment: CDR1 MNHNY and CDR2 SVGAGI (reference sequence). This CDR3 contains 15 residues.

This chain links TRBV9 with TRBJ2-5; the match to TRBD2 covers 10 bases. The CDR3 is made up of 16 amino acids. Germline V gene sequence: CDR1 SGDLS, CDR2 YYNGEE. With V trimmed by 0 bases and J by 4 bases, 6 bases remained unmatched. The CDR3 DNA reads TGTGCCAGCAGCGTAGTTCCCCTAGCGGGAGCAGAGACCCAGTACTTC. This gives the protein CASSVVPLAGAETQYF.

As for this clone: In the same sample, other DNA sequences code for this CDR3. The genes are TRBV7-2 and TRBJ2-7, with 8 positions matching TRBD2. Germline assignment: CDR1 SGHTA and CDR2 FQGNSA. CDR3 length: 14 residues. After removal of 2 bases from V and 0 bases from J, the junction contained 0 bases not matched to a gene. DNA of the CDR3: TGTGCCAGCAGCTTAAGCGGGAGCTCCTACGAGCAGTACTTC. This gives the protein CASSLSGSSYEQYF.

The rearrangement links TRBV19 to TRBJ2-3; weak D call: TRBD2 (5 bases). CDR1 and CDR2 (germline): LNHDA, SQIVND (reference sequence). This CDR3 region has 15 residues. Between the trimmed V and J ends, which lost 5 bases and 2 bases, there was a span of 14 bases. CDR3 DNA sequence: TGTGCCAGTAGTCGCAGGACGGGATCCACAGATACGCAGTATTTT. It specifies CASSRRTGSTDTQYF.

This clone has more than one count but fewer than ten. Other DNA sequences in the same sample also yield this CDR3. V and J are TRBV7-9 and TRBJ2-3; no reliable D call. The germline V and J ends were trimmed by 1 base and 2 bases, with 1 base remaining between them. Germline V gene lookup returns CDR1 SEHNR and CDR2 FQNEAQ (reference sequence). The CDR3 extends over 12 amino acids. CDR3 in amino acids: CASSLDTDTQYF. As DNA, the CDR3 is TGTGCCAGCAGCTTAGACACAGATACGCAGTATTTT. The complete variable domain, with remaining parts taken from reference TRBV7-9 and TRBJ2-3, reads DTGVSQNPRHKITKRGQNVTFRCDPISEHNRLYWYRQTLGQGPEFLTYFQNEAQLEKSRLLSDRFSAERPKGSFSTLEIQRTEQGDSAMYLCASSLDTDTQYFGPGTRLTVL.

This CDR3 reads CSVEDWKEDTQYF. The CDR3, as DNA: TGCAGCGTTGAAGATTGGAAGGAAGATACGCAGTATTTT. The V call is TRBV29-1, the J call TRBJ2-3; D not certain. The V end was cut by 0 bases, the J end by 5 bases, with 9 bases between. There are 13 residues in the CDR3. Germline CDR1 reads SQVTM; CDR2 reads ANQGSEA.

The chain has TRBV28 and TRBJ2-7; D may be TRBD1 (6 bases). The CDR3 covers 13 residues. Germline V gene lookup returns CDR1 MDHEN and CDR2 SYDVKM. Deletions cut 6 bases from V and 1 base from J, with 10 bases between. CDR3 protein: CASSGTLSYEQYF. CDR3 nucleotides: TGTGCCAGCAGCGGGACACTTTCCTACGAGCAGTACTTC.